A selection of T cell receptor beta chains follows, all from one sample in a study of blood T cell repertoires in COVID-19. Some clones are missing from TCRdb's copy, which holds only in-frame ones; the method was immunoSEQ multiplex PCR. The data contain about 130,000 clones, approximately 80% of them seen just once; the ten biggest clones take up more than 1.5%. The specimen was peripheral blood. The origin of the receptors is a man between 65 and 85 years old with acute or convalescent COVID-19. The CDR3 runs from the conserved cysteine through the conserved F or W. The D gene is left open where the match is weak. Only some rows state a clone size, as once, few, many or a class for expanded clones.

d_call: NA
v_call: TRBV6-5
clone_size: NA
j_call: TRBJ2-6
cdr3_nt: TGTGCCAGCAGGGCGGGGAGCTCTGGGGCCAACGTCCTGACTTTC
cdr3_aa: CASRAGSSGANVLTF

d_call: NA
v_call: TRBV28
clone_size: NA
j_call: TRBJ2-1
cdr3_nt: TGTGCCAGCAGTCACCTCTCGGACAGCTACCTTTACAATGAGCAGTTCTTC
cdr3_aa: CASSHLSDSYLYNEQFF

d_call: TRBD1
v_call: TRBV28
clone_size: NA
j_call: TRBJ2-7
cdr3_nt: TGTGCCAGCAGCCCCGTTGGGACAGGCTCCTACGAGCAGTACTTC
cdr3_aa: CASSPVGTGSYEQYF

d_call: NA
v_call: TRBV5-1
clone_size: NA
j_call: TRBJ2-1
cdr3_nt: TGCGCCAGCAGCTTGGAAGGGGTTGAGCAGTTCTTC
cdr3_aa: CASSLEGVEQFF

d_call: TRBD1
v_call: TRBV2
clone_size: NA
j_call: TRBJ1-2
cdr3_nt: TGTGCCAGCAGCGTCGACAGGGTCGAGCAGGGCTACACCTTC
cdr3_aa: CASSVDRVEQGYTF

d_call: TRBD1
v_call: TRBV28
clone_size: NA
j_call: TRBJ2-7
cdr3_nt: TGTGCCAGCAGACCGGGACAGGGCATTGGACGCCACGAGCAGTACTTC
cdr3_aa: CASRPGQGIGRHEQYF

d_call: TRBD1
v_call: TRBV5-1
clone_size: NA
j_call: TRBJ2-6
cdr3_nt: TGCGCCAGCAGCTTGGAGCCAGGGGGCTCTGGGGCCAACGTCCTGACTTTC
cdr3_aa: CASSLEPGGSGANVLTF

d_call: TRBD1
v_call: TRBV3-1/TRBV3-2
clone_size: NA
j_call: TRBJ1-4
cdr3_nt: TGTGCCAGCAGCCAACGGATGACAGGGAGGCTTAATGAAAAACTGTTTTTT
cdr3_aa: CASSQRMTGRLNEKLFF

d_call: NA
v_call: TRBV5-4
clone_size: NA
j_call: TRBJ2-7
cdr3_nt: TGTGCCAGCAGCTTGGGTGCAGGGGGGCTCTCCTACGAGCAGTACTTC
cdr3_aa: CASSLGAGGLSYEQYF

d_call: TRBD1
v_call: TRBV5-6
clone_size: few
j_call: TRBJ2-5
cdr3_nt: TGTGCCAGCAGCTCCTTTGACAGGGTTGAAGAGACCCAGTACTTC
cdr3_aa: CASSSFDRVEETQYF

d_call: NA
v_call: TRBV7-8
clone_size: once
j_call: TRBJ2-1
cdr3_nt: TGTGCCAGCAGCGCAGGACATCGGGCTATTAGGAATGAGCAGTTCTTC
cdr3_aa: CASSAGHRAIRNEQFF

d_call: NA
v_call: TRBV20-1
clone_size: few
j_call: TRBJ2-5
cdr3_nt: TGCAGTGCTTCACAAGAGACCCAGTACTTC
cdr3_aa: CSASQETQYF

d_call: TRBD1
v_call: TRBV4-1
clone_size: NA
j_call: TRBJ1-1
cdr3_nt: TGCGCCAGCAGCCAGGAGGGACAGCCATCGAACACTGAAGCTTTCTTT
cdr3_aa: CASSQEGQPSNTEAFF

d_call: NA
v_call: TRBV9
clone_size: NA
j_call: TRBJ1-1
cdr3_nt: TGTGCCAGCAGCGCGGAGGTGGGGGGGGACACTGAAGCTTTCTTT
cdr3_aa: CASSAEVGGDTEAFF

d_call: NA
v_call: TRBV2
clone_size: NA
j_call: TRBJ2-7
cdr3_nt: TGTGCCAGCGCGACTAGTTCAACCTACGAGCAGTACTTC
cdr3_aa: CASATSSTYEQYF

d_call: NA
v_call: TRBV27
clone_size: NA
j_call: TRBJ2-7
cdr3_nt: TGTGCCAGCCGGGTCTCTCTCCTAAGCGAGCAGTACTTC
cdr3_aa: CASRVSLLSEQYF

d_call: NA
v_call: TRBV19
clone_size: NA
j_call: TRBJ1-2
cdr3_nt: TGTGCCAGTAGTATAGAGGGCCAGGGAAGCTACACCTTC
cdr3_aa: CASSIEGQGSYTF

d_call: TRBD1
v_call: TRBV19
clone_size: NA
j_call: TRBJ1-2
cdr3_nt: TGTGCCAGTAGCACAGGGGTGGGCTACACCTTC
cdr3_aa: CASSTGVGYTF

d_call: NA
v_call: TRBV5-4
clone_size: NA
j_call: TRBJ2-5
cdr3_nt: TGTGCCAGCAGCTTGGGGGGGGTCGGGCGAGAGACCCAGTACTTC
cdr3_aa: CASSLGGVGRETQYF

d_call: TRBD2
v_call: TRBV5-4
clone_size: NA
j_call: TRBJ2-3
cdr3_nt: TGTGCCAGCAGCTTGTGGGGGGGTAGCACAGATACGCAGTATTTT
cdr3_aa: CASSLWGGSTDTQYF

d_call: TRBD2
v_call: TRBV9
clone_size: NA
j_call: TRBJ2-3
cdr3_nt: TGTGCCAGCAGCGTAGGTCTGGGGCGGGGGGCCGTATCGACTAGCACAGATACGCAGTATTTT
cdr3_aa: CASSVGLGRGAVSTSTDTQYF

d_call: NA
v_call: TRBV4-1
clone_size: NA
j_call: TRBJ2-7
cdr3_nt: TGCGCCAGCAGCCGTACGGGACTCGGCTACGAGCAGTACTTC
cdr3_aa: CASSRTGLGYEQYF

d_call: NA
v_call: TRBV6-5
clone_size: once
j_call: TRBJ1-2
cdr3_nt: TGTGCCAGCATGGAGTATGGCTACACCTTC
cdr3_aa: CASMEYGYTF

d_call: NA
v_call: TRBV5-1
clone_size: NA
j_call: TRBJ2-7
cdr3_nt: TGCGCCAGCACTCCGGGGGGCCGCTCCTACGAGCAGTACTTC
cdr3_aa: CASTPGGRSYEQYF

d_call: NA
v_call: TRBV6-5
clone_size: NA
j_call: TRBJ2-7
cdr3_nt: TGTGCCAGCAGAGACCGGGACACCTACGAGCAGTACTTC
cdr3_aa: CASRDRDTYEQYF

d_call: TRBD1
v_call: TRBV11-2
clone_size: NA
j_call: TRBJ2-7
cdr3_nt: TGTGCCAGCAGCTTAGGGTCCGGACAGGGGGCTAGCGAGCAGTACTTC
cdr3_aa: CASSLGSGQGASEQYF

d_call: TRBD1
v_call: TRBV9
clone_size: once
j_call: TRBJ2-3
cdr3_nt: TGTGCCAGCAGCCCACGACAGGGGGCGAGCACAGATACGCAGTATTTT
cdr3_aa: CASSPRQGASTDTQYF

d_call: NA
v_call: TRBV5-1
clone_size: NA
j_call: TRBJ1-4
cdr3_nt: TGCGCCAGCAGCTTGGGTGTGTCCGTGACTAATGAAAAACTGTTTTTT
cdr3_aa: CASSLGVSVTNEKLFF

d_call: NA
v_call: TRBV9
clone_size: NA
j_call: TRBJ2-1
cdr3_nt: TGTGCCAGCAGCCTCGACGGGTTGAATGAGCAGTTCTTC
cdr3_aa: CASSLDGLNEQFF

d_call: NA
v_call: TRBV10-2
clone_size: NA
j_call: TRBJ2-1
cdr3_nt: TGCGCCAGCAGTATGACAGGTTATACCTACAATGAGCAGTTCTTC
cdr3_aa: CASSMTGYTYNEQFF

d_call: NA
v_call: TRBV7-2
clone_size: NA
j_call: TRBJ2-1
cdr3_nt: TGTGCCAGCAGCCCCCGGCGGAGCTACAATGAGCAGTTCTTC
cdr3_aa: CASSPRRSYNEQFF

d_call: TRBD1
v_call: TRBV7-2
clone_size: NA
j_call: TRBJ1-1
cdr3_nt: TGTGCCAGCAGCTTAGTGGGGACAGCTATGAACACTGAAGCTTTCTTT
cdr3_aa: CASSLVGTAMNTEAFF

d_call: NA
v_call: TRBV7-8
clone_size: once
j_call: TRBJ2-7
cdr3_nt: TGTGCCAGCAGCACACGACAAGTCTACGAGCAGTACTTC
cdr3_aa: CASSTRQVYEQYF

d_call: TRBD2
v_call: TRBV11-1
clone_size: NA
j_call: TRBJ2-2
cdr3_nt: TGTGCCAGCAGCTTAGGTCTGCTAGCGGCCGGGGAGCTGTTTTTT
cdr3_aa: CASSLGLLAAGELFF

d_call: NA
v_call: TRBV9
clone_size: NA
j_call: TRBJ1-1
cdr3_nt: TGTGCCAGCAGCGCAACCGGGACTTTAAACACTGAAGCTTTCTTT
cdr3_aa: CASSATGTLNTEAFF

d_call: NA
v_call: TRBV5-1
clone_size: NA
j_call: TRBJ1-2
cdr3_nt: TGCGCCAGCAGCTTGGACAGGGCGGCCTATGGCTACACCTTC
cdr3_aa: CASSLDRAAYGYTF

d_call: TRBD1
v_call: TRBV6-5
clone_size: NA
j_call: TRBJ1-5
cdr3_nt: TGTGCCAGCAGACTCGACAGGGATCAGCCCCAGCATTTT
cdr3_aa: CASRLDRDQPQHF

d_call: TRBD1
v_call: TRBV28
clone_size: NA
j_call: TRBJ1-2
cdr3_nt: TGTGCCAGCAGTCTGTCGGGACAGGGAGGGTTGGGCTACACCTTC
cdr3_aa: CASSLSGQGGLGYTF

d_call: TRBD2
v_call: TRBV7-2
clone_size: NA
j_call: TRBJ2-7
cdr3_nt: TGTGCCAGCAGCCCCGGAAGTAGCGGGGCGGCCTCCTACGAGCAGTACTTC
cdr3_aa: CASSPGSSGAASYEQYF

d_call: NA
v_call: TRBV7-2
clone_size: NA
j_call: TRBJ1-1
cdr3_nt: TGTGCCAGCAGCAGAACGACAGGCCGAGAACCGAACACTGAAGCTTTCTTT
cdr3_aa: CASSRTTGREPNTEAFF

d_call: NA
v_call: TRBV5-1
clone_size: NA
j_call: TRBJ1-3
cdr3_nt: TGCGCCAGTCTACCCCGGAGGGACCACCCTGGAAACACCATATATTTT
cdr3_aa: CASLPRRDHPGNTIYF

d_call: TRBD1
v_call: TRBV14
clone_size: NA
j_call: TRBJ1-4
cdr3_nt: TGTGCCAGCAGCCAAGATCCAGGGACAGATTGGGGTAATGAAAAACTGTTTTTT
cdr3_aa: CASSQDPGTDWGNEKLFF

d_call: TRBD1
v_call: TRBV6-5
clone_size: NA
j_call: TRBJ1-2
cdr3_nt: TGTGCCAGCAGACGGGACAGGGAGGGTGGCTACACCTTC
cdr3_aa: CASRRDREGGYTF

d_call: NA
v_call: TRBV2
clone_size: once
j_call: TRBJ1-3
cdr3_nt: TGTGCCAGCAGCATCTGGGACAGAAACACCATATATTTT
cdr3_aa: CASSIWDRNTIYF

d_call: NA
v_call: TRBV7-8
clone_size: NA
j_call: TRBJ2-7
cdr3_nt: TGTGCCAGCAGCCTATACAGGGCTACTTTCTCCTACGAGCAGTACTTC
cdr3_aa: CASSLYRATFSYEQYF